This T cell receptor (beta chain) was captured by sequencing in a study of OX40 agonist ivuxolimab in advanced cancers. About the research overall: One hepatocellular carcinoma and a couple of cutaneous melanoma patients partially responded. Whole-study results and caveats: Nonresponders included some who also had low normalized T-cell clonal expansion.

With baseline, cycle 4 day 1, and cycle 7 day 1 as timepoints, blood was sampled. Method: immunoSEQ multiplex PCR; TCRdb's copy keeps in-frame clones and lacks some. The table has some 90,000 clones, roughly 86% seen once; the top ten hold around 4%. Trimming took off 2 bases at V and 4 bases at J, with 5 bases between the two ends. Germline values: CDR1 SGHAT, CDR2 FQNNGV. CDR3 size: 12 residues. About this clone itself: The target antigen is unknown.

This specimen was CD4+ or CD8+ T cells sorted from blood, taken in a trial of the OX40 agonist ivuxolimab. The origin of this receptor is an adult with an advanced solid tumor such as melanoma, head and neck, liver or kidney cancer. The rearrangement joins TRBV11-2 to TRBJ1-2; no reliable D call. The DNA for the CDR3 is TGTGCCAGCAGCTTACGGGGCTATGGCTACACCTTC. This gives the protein CASSLRGYGYTF.